The 29 T cell receptor beta chains in this list originate from one sample, sequenced in a study of T cells in Graves' hyperthyroidism and ophthalmopathy. Amplification yielded TCR beta CDR3 regions, with RNA transcripts as the source. TCR CDR3 underwent first-round RT-PCR with the HTBI primer set. TCRdb re-derived calls from the multiplex PCR reads in MiXCR, one entry per CDR3 protein. Among 300,000 to 450,000 distinct CDR3 sequences, about 12% were seen once, and the ten largest hold around 9.2%. Sequencing was performed on blood. These receptors were obtained from a woman younger than 35 with Graves' hyperthyroidism.

This clonotype was picked up many times. CDR3 coding DNA: TGTGCCAGCAGCTTATCGTACCACGAGCAGTACTTC. It encodes CASSLSYHEQYF. The gene calls are TRBV13 and TRBJ2-7; D is unresolved. In germline, CDR1 is PRHDT, CDR2 FYEKMQ (reference sequence). V shed 2 bases and J shed 5 bases, with 7 bases lying between them. There are 12 residues in the CDR3. Filled out from reference TRBV13 and TRBJ2-7, the complete variable domain reads AAGVIQSPRHLIKEKRETATLKCYPIPRHDTVYWYQQGPGQDPQFLISFYEKMQSDKGSIPDRFSAQQFSDYHSELNMSSLELGDSALYFCASSLSYHEQYFGPGTRLTVT.

This clonotype was recorded many times. CDR3 region: CASGAGGLNSPLHF. The DNA of the CDR3 is TGTGCCAGCGGGGCAGGGGGCTTAAATTCACCCCTCCACTTT. The chain couples TRBV6-1 to TRBJ1-6, with 8 bases that match TRBD1. CDR1 and CDR2 (germline): MNHNS, SASEGT. Losses at the gene ends were 8 bases for V and 7 bases for J; bases not matched to a gene: 7. This CDR3 region has 14 residues.

This clonotype was recorded many times. This sequence joins TRBV28 and TRBJ2-7; TRBD1 matches at 8 bases. Germline-derived CDR1 and CDR2 are MDHEN and SYDVKM. J was trimmed by 3 bases and V by 5 bases; bases with no gene match: 12. This CDR3 contains 16 residues. The CDR3 DNA follows: TGTGCCAGCAGTGGACAGCCGGGACAGGCTTTCTACGAGCAGTACTTC. This sequence encodes CASSGQPGQAFYEQYF.

This clonotype has at least ten counts. This sequence joins TRBV10-3 and TRBJ1-2; D gene unclear. CDR3 length: 15 residues. The V gene lost 8 bases and the J gene lost 4 bases, with 20 bases spanning the gap. Germline V lookup: CDR1 ENHRY, CDR2 SYGVKD. CDR3 protein: CAIGVGPFGAYGYTF. DNA of the CDR3: TGTGCCATCGGCGTTGGGCCCTTCGGAGCCTATGGCTACACCTTC.

This clonotype was recorded many times. The rearrangement links TRBV7-9 to TRBJ2-1, with unresolved D. The ends were cut back, 3 bases at V and 9 bases at J, with 9 bases in the middle. Germline CDR1 and CDR2: SEHNR and FQNEAQ (reference sequence). CDR3 length: 12 residues. The CDR3 loop is CASSLGYREQFF. The CDR3 nucleotides are TGTGCCAGCAGCTTGGGGTATCGTGAGCAGTTCTTC.

This clonotype was seen ten or more times. The CDR3 loop is CASSFLAGVFNEQFF. The CDR3 coding sequence is TGTGCCAGCAGCTTCTTAGCGGGGGTTTTCAATGAGCAGTTCTTC. The chain couples TRBV11-2 to TRBJ2-1, with TRBD2 matching 9 bases. Germline CDR1 reads SGHAT; CDR2 reads FQNNGV. V was clipped by 3 bases and J by 6 bases; unmatched bases: 6. CDR3 length: 15 amino acids.

The chain couples TRBV7-2 to TRBJ2-7; D may be TRBD1 (6 bases). The germline V gene has CDR1 SGHTA and CDR2 FQGNSA. The CDR3 has 14 residues. The V end lost 5 bases, the J end lost 4 bases, and 15 bases lay between the germline ends. Written as DNA, the CDR3 is TGTGCCAGCAGCCCGCAGGGGCTGGGGTACGAGCAGTACTTC. Residues: CASSPQGLGYEQYF.

This clonotype has ten or more counts. This chain links TRBV7-9 with TRBJ2-3; D may be TRBD2 (6 bases). The V end was cut by 3 bases, the J end by 1 base, with 14 bases between. Germline V gene data show CDR1 as SEHNR and CDR2 as FQNEAQ (reference sequence). The CDR3 length is 16 residues. CDR3 bases: TGTGCCAGCAGCTTGTTCATTGCTAGCGGCACAGATACGCAGTATTTT. Amino acids: CASSLFIASGTDTQYF.

This clonotype was found many times. The rearrangement joins TRBV7-3 to TRBJ1-1, with TRBD1 matching over 7 bases. The germline V gene has CDR1 SGHTA and CDR2 FQGTGA. The ends lost 5 bases at V and 1 base at J; junction bases unmatched: 4. This CDR3 contains 14 residues. For the CDR3, the DNA is TGTGCCAGCAGCCAAGGGGGCTCGAACACTGAAGCTTTCTTT. This encodes CASSQGGSNTEAFF.

The chain has TRBV20-1 and TRBJ2-1; 9 bases are a match to TRBD2. Germline V CDR1 and CDR2: DFQATT, SNEGSKA (reference sequence). Losses at the gene ends were 5 bases for V and 7 bases for J; bases not matched to a gene: 6. The CDR3 loop spans 13 amino acids. CDR3 sequence reads: CSAPGTSSNEQFF. DNA of the CDR3: TGCAGTGCTCCCGGGACTAGCTCAAATGAGCAGTTCTTC.

This clonotype has ten or more counts. The chain uses TRBV12-3 or TRBV12-4 and TRBJ2-7, with D perhaps matching TRBD2 (5 bases). Trimming removed 3 bases at V and 5 bases at J, with 14 bases between. The CDR3 sequence is 14 residues long. CDR3 sequence (DNA): TGTGCCAGCAGTTTTTGGGAGTACCCTAACGAGCAGTACTTC. This translates into CASSFWEYPNEQYF.

V and J are TRBV19 and TRBJ2-1, with 7 bases lining up with TRBD2. The CDR3 runs to 11 residues. From germline, CDR1 is LNHDA and CDR2 SQIVND (reference sequence). After removal of 6 bases from V and 9 bases from J, the junction contained 2 bases not matched to a gene. CDR3: CASRGGAEQFF. The DNA of the CDR3 is TGTGCCAGTAGGGGAGGGGCTGAGCAGTTCTTC.

There are many counts of this clonotype. The gene calls are TRBV10-3 and TRBJ1-1; D remains ambiguous. Per the germline V gene, CDR1 is ENHRY and CDR2 is SYGVKD. This CDR3 is 15 amino acids long. Trimming stripped 1 base from V and 1 base from J, with 10 bases between. CDR3 coding DNA: TGTGCCATCAGTGAGTTTACCTCAGGGAACACTGAAGCTTTCTTT. This encodes CAISEFTSGNTEAFF.

This clonotype was counted many times. The chain links TRBV20-1 to TRBJ2-3; possibly TRBD1 for D (6 bases). The CDR3 extends over 13 amino acids. Trimming shortened V by 4 bases and J by 4 bases, and 12 bases separated the two germline ends. CDR1 and CDR2 (germline): DFQATT, SNEGSKA (reference sequence). CDR3 bases: TGCAGTGCTAACAGGGTAATCGCAGATACGCAGTATTTT. Its protein product is CSANRVIADTQYF.

This clonotype was found many times. CDR3 region: CSAGRGEMSDTQYF. The DNA for the CDR3 is TGCAGTGCTGGTCGGGGGGAGATGTCAGATACGCAGTATTTT. This chain uses TRBV20-1 with TRBJ2-3; the match to TRBD2 covers 7 bases. V lost 5 bases to trimming and J lost 4 bases; unmatched junction nucleotides: 9. This CDR3 spans 14 amino acids. The germline V gene encodes CDR1 DFQATT and CDR2 SNEGSKA (reference sequence).

V is TRBV6-6 and J is TRBJ2-3, with D perhaps TRBD1 (6 bases). This CDR3 has 15 amino acids. CDR1 and CDR2 (germline): MNHNY, SVGAGI (reference sequence). The V end lost 2 bases, the J end lost 0 bases, and 9 bases lay between the germline ends. CDR3 amino acids: CASSYRDTSTDTQYF. Written as DNA, the CDR3 is TGTGCCAGCAGTTACCGGGACACTAGCACAGATACGCAGTATTTT.

This clonotype showed up many times. This chain connects TRBV7-9 to TRBJ2-3; D call uncertain. Germline loops: CDR1 SEHNR, CDR2 FQNEAQ (reference sequence). The CDR3 sequence is 14 residues long. Trimming took off 8 bases at V and 0 bases at J, with 12 bases between the two ends. CDR3 protein: CASGQAASTDTQYF. The CDR3 coding sequence is TGTGCCAGCGGCCAGGCCGCTAGCACAGATACGCAGTATTTT. Full variable domain (outside the CDR3, taken from reference TRBV7-9 and TRBJ2-3): DTGVSQNPRHKITKRGQNVTFRCDPISEHNRLYWYRQTLGQGPEFLTYFQNEAQLEKSRLLSDRFSAERPKGSFSTLEIQRTEQGDSAMYLCASGQAASTDTQYFGPGTRLTVL.

This clonotype has more than one count but fewer than ten. The chain combines TRBV19 with TRBJ2-1; D gene ambiguous. V was clipped by 0 bases and J by 4 bases, with 13 bases between them. The CDR3 contains 16 residues. From germline, CDR1 is LNHDA and CDR2 SQIVND (reference sequence). In DNA, the CDR3 is TGTGCCAGTAGTATAGACTCTCGGGCACCATACAATGAGCAGTTCTTC. Its protein is CASSIDSRAPYNEQFF. Complete variable domain (other parts from reference TRBV19 and TRBJ2-1): DGGITQSPKYLFRKEGQNVTLSCEQNLNHDAMYWYRQDPGQGLRLIYYSQIVNDFQKGDIAEGYSVSREKKESFPLTVTSAQKNPTAFYLCASSIDSRAPYNEQFFGPGTRLTVL.

This clonotype was observed at least ten times. This chain connects TRBV12-3 or TRBV12-4 to TRBJ1-6; D gene uncertain. The CDR3 loop spans 18 amino acids. V was clipped by 6 bases and J by 0 bases, with 18 bases between them. CDR3 nucleotides: TGTGCCAGCAGATGCCCCTACGCACATAGCTCCTATAATTCACCCCTCCACTTT. As protein: CASRCPYAHSSYNSPLHF.

This clonotype came up once. V and J are TRBV5-1 and TRBJ2-2; D ambiguous. Germline CDR1 reads SGHRS; CDR2 reads YFSETQ. The CDR3 runs 14 residues. Trimming pared 2 bases from V and 5 bases from J, leaving 10 bases between. CDR3 sequence: CASSFSKGTGELFF. The CDR3 DNA reads TGCGCCAGCAGCTTCTCCAAGGGAACCGGGGAGCTGTTTTTT.

The rearrangement links TRBV7-3 to TRBJ2-1, with 8 bases lining up with TRBD2. The CDR3 is 14 amino acids. Trimming took 3 bases from V and 8 from J; bases not matched to a gene: 6. Per the germline V gene, CDR1 is SGHTA and CDR2 is FQGTGA. The CDR3 DNA reads as TGTGCCAGCAGCTTTATTCCGGGAGGGGATGAGCAGTTCTTC. Protein product: CASSFIPGGDEQFF.

This clonotype has a count of ten or more. The chain employs TRBV3-1 and TRBJ2-2; D may be TRBD2 (5 bases). This CDR3 region has 16 residues. Trimming left V 0 bases short and J 2 bases short, with 10 bases between. Germline V gives CDR1 LGHDT, CDR2 YNNKEL (reference sequence). CDR3 residues: CASSQDRGSNTGELFF. In DNA, the CDR3 is TGTGCCAGCAGCCAAGACAGAGGGAGTAACACCGGGGAGCTGTTTTTT.

This clonotype was detected ten times or more. V gene TRBV10-3 combines with J gene TRBJ2-7; D is uncertain. V lost 4 bases and J 3 bases, leaving 7 bases between the germline ends. The germline V gene encodes CDR1 ENHRY and CDR2 SYGVKD. The CDR3 extends over 12 amino acids. The chain's CDR3 is CAISASVYEQYF. The CDR3 DNA follows: TGTGCCATCAGTGCCAGCGTCTACGAGCAGTACTTC.

This clonotype was recorded at least ten times. The chain uses TRBV14 and TRBJ2-3; D not certain. V was pared by 5 bases and J by 4 bases, with 7 bases between. Germline V lookup: CDR1 SGHDN, CDR2 FVKESK. The CDR3 sequence is 12 residues long. The CDR3 region is CASSNIPDTQYF. CDR3 coding DNA: TGTGCCAGCAGCAATATACCAGATACGCAGTATTTT.

This clonotype has at least ten counts. The chain couples TRBV19 to TRBJ2-1; no clear D gene. V lost 5 bases and J 5 bases, leaving 13 bases between the germline ends. The germline CDR1 and CDR2 sequences are LNHDA and SQIVND (reference sequence). This CDR3 has 14 amino acids. The CDR3 sequence: CASSDSKRDNEQFF. The CDR3 nucleotides read TGTGCCAGTAGTGACTCTAAACGCGACAATGAGCAGTTCTTC.

This clonotype was seen a handful of times. This chain links TRBV4-1 with TRBJ2-7; D unresolved. The V end was cut by 0 bases, the J end by 3 bases, with 9 bases between. This CDR3 contains 14 residues. The germline CDR1 and CDR2 sequences are MGHRA and YSYEKL. CDR3 DNA sequence: TGCGCCAGCAGCCAAGATGGGCCTGGCTACGAGCAGTACTTC. Protein product: CASSQDGPGYEQYF.

This clonotype was detected many times. The rearrangement uses TRBV18 and TRBJ1-4; TRBD1 aligns across 9 bases. J was trimmed by 6 bases and V by 8 bases; bases with no gene match: 4. Germline V gene lookup returns CDR1 KGHSH and CDR2 LQKENI. The CDR3 covers 13 residues. The CDR3 DNA reads as TGTGCCAGCGCCCGACAGGGGGATGAAAAACTGTTTTTT. This codes for CASARQGDEKLFF.

This rearrangement joins TRBV5-6 to TRBJ1-6; 11 nucleotides match TRBD1. This CDR3 is built from 16 residues. J lost 6 bases, V lost 4 bases, and 6 bases had no gene match. Germline V gene lookup returns CDR1 SGHDT and CDR2 YYEEEE. The CDR3 loop reads CASSPLGTGGNSPLHF. CDR3 DNA sequence: TGTGCCAGCAGCCCCTTAGGGACAGGGGGTAATTCACCCCTCCACTTT.

This clonotype was detected ten times or more. V is TRBV29-1 and J is TRBJ2-5; D call uncertain. Germline-derived CDR1 and CDR2 are SQVTM and ANQGSEA. The CDR3 extends over 13 amino acids. V lost 4 bases and J 3 bases, leaving 12 bases between the germline ends. The CDR3 DNA reads TGCAGCGTTGCGCGACGATTGAAAGAGACCCAGTACTTC. Its protein is CSVARRLKETQYF.